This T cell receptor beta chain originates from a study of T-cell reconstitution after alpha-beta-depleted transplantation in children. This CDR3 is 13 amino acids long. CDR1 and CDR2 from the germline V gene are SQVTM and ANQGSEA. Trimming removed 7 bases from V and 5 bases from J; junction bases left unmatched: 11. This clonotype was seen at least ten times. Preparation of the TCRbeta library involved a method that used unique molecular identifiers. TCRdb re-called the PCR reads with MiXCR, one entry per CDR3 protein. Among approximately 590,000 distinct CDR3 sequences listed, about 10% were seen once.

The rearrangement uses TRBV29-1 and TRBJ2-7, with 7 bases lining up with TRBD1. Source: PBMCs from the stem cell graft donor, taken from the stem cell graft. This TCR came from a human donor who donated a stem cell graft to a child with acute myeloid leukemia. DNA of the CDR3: TGCAGCGCCTCCTCTGGGACAGTCCACGAGCAGTACTTC. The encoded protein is CSASSGTVHEQYF.